This is a list of T cell receptor beta chains from one sample in a study of Ad26.COV2.S vaccination and SARS-CoV-2 variants. TCRdb's copy holds only in-frame clones and misses some; the assay was immunoSEQ multiplex PCR. The table shows about 320,000 clones, with about 82% occurring only once. Here the sequenced sample was peripheral blood, taken in a trial of Ad26.COV2.S vaccine versus placebo. Receptor source: a person aged 18-60 years who received the Ad26.COV2.S COVID-19 vaccine or a placebo. CDR3s include the opening cysteine and the closing phenylalanine or tryptophan. The D gene is left open where the match is weak. Not every row has a clone size; where given, it reads once, few, many or a size class.

J gene,clone size,D gene,V gene,CDR3 DNA,CDR3 protein
TRBJ2-5,.,.,TRBV3-1/TRBV3-2,TGTGCCAGCAGCCAATTTGACAGGTTTGGGGAGACCCAGTACTTC,CASSQFDRFGETQYF
TRBJ2-7,.,.,TRBV27,TGTGCCAGCGCCCACGTCGGCGAGCAGTACTTC,CASAHVGEQYF
TRBJ1-4,once,.,TRBV5-1,TGCGCCAGCAGCCCTCCTGGGGGTGCTAATGAAAAACTGTTTTTT,CASSPPGGANEKLFF
TRBJ2-3,.,.,TRBV7-2,TGTGCCAGCAGCCTAAAGGGAGGAGGGGCCTTCGGTACGCAGTATTTT,CASSLKGGGAFGTQYF
TRBJ1-2,.,.,TRBV6-5,TGTGCCAGCAGTTACGATCAACAGGGTTTGTATGGCTACACCTTC,CASSYDQQGLYGYTF
TRBJ1-2,.,.,TRBV4-1,TGCGCCAGCAGCCAAGAACAAGGGTCAAACTATGGCTACACCTTC,CASSQEQGSNYGYTF
TRBJ1-1,.,TRBD1,TRBV30,TGTGCCGGGAAAGGCCGGGACAGGGCGAACACTGAAGCTTTCTTT,CAGKGRDRANTEAFF
TRBJ1-1,.,.,TRBV6-5,TGTGCCAGCATCCGACGGAATCCCACTGAAGCTTTCTTT,CASIRRNPTEAFF
TRBJ1-2,.,.,TRBV5-1,TGCGCCAGCAGCTTGAACCCCTCGGTGACGGCTGGCTACACCTTC,CASSLNPSVTAGYTF
TRBJ1-5,.,.,TRBV27,TGTGCCAGCAGTTTATCGATAATCGGGGGACAGCCCCAGCATTTT,CASSLSIIGGQPQHF
TRBJ1-2,.,.,TRBV7-2,TGTGCCAGCAGCTTAGACTTCTCGGGCTATGGCTACACCTTC,CASSLDFSGYGYTF
TRBJ2-2,few,.,TRBV19,TGTGCCAGTAGTATAACATGGACCGGGGAGCTGTTTTTT,CASSITWTGELFF
TRBJ2-7,.,.,TRBV5-6,TGTGCCAGCAATCCTCCCGGCCGGGGAACTTCCTACGAGCAGTACTTC,CASNPPGRGTSYEQYF
TRBJ2-5,.,.,TRBV14,TGTGCCAGCAGCCAAGAGTCCGGCGTTTTACAAGAGACCCAGTACTTC,CASSQESGVLQETQYF
TRBJ2-7,.,TRBD1,TRBV28,TGTGCCAGCACACGGGACAGGGGACGGTACGAGCAGTACTTC,CASTRDRGRYEQYF
TRBJ2-5,.,TRBD2,TRBV4-1,TGCGCCAGCAGCCAAGATTCCGCTAGCGGGGGGGCAGAGTACTTC,CASSQDSASGGAEYF
TRBJ1-1,.,.,TRBV25-1,TGTGCCAGCAGTGGTCGGACTGAAGCTTTCTTT,CASSGRTEAFF
TRBJ2-5,.,.,TRBV27,TGTGCCAGCAGTGCTACCGGGACGACACCCGAGTACTTC,CASSATGTTPEYF